The 9 T cell receptor beta chains below all came from one sample that was sequenced in a study of T cell changes during pregnancy in multiple sclerosis (dated by TCRdb to between 2018 and 2021). The library was prepared using the immunoSEQ multiplex PCR assay. This is the immuneACCESS table as TCRdb keeps it, with only in-frame sequences that have V and J called. A part of the clones is gone; compared with another copy, unresolved V genes explain less than half, and the rest is unexplained. The sample data list roughly 27,000 clones, and 85% of these were observed just once. 8.3% of the sample goes to the ten largest clones. The starting material was CD8+ T cells from peripheral blood mononuclear cells, obtained after pregnancy. The receptors derive from a female donor with multiple sclerosis, enrolled in a pregnancy study.

V gene TRBV6-5 combines with J gene TRBJ2-1, with D possibly TRBD1 on 6 matching bases. V shed 0 bases and J shed 10 bases, with 16 bases lying between them. The CDR3 has 15 amino acids. Germline V gene lookup returns CDR1 MNHEY and CDR2 SVGAGI. DNA of the CDR3: TGTGCCAGCAGTTACTCTAAATCAGGGGCAAGCGAGCAGTTCTTC. Protein product: CASSYSKSGASEQFF.

The rearrangement joins TRBV28 to TRBJ1-1; TRBD1 agrees at 8 bases. V lost 6 bases and J lost 1; bases outside the gene matches: 7. The CDR3 extends over 15 amino acids. Germline assignment: CDR1 MDHEN and CDR2 SYDVKM. The CDR3 nucleotides are TGTGCCAGCAGGTCCTTACAGGGGGAGAACACTGAAGCTTTCTTT. It encodes CASRSLQGENTEAFF.

This clone was seen just once. The gene calls are TRBV19 and TRBJ2-7; D might be TRBD2 (6 bases). The CDR3 contains 16 residues. V gave up 4 bases and J gave up 0 bases, with 16 bases separating them. Germline V gene sequence: CDR1 LNHDA, CDR2 SQIVND (reference sequence). The CDR3 protein is CASSRRSERVSYEQYF. CDR3 in DNA: TGTGCCAGTAGTAGGAGAAGTGAGCGGGTCTCCTACGAGCAGTACTTC.

The chain joins TRBV30 to TRBJ1-2, with D unclear. V lost 2 bases, J lost 8 bases, and 12 bases lay in between. This CDR3 is built from 12 residues. CDR1 and CDR2 (germline): GTSNPN, SVGIG (reference sequence). The CDR3 protein is CAWSPTIRGYTF. Here the CDR3 DNA reads TGTGCCTGGAGTCCGACAATCCGGGGCTACACCTTC.

This clone showed up just a few times. The chain recombines TRBV30 with TRBJ1-5, with D unclear. This CDR3 is built from 14 residues. Germline CDR1 is GTSNPN and CDR2 is SVGIG (reference sequence). Trimming pared 0 bases from V and 6 bases from J, leaving 12 bases between. The CDR3 DNA reads TGTGCCTGGAGTGTACGAGGGATAAGTCAGCCCCAGCATTTT. This translates into CAWSVRGISQPQHF.

This clone was recorded a few times. This chain connects TRBV27 to TRBJ2-7, with D maybe TRBD2 (6 bases). Trimming removed 3 bases at V and 2 bases at J, with 11 bases between. The CDR3 is made up of 14 amino acids. CDR1 and CDR2 (germline): MNHEY, SMNVEV (reference sequence). The DNA of the CDR3 is TGTGCCAGCAGTTTCGGGGGTACCCCCTACGAGCAGTACTTC. This sequence encodes CASSFGGTPYEQYF.

V usage is TRBV27 and J usage is TRBJ1-1; 7 bases map to TRBD1. Germline loops: CDR1 MNHEY, CDR2 SMNVEV (reference sequence). J gave up 1 base and V 8 bases, and 7 bases lay outside the gene matches. The CDR3 loop spans 14 amino acids. CDR3 region: CASVPTGRNTEAFF. In nucleotides, the CDR3 is TGTGCCAGCGTCCCGACAGGGCGGAACACTGAAGCTTTCTTT.

This clone came up a few times. The CDR3 sequence: CAWSPGQAEAFF. As DNA, the CDR3 is TGTGCCTGGAGCCCTGGGCAGGCCGAAGCTTTCTTT. The chain couples TRBV30 to TRBJ1-1, with D hard to call. CDR3 length equals 12 residues. The germline V and J ends were trimmed by 3 bases and 8 bases, with 13 bases remaining between them. Germline CDR1 is GTSNPN and CDR2 is SVGIG (reference sequence).

The rearrangement links TRBV5-1 to TRBJ1-2, with no clear D. The CDR3 runs 14 residues. In germline, CDR1 is SGHRS, CDR2 YFSETQ. Trimming cost V 2 bases and J 6 bases, with 14 bases left between them. The CDR3 DNA is TGCGCCAGCAGCTTTTTAGGGAGTTTAGATGGCTACACCTTC. It encodes CASSFLGSLDGYTF.